The clone carrying this T cell receptor (beta chain) was recorded a few times. Its antigen is not known. TCRdb used MiXCR to reprocess the 5' RACE reads, holding one entry per CDR3 protein. The table shows approximately 270,000 distinct CDR3 sequences, with roughly 17% occurring only once. The CDR3 covers 17 residues. V was pared by 4 bases and J by 0 bases, with 16 bases between. Per the germline V gene, CDR1 is SGHDN and CDR2 is FVKESK. The data were taken from a study of T-cell memory formation after mild COVID-19. Notes on the study in general: Clones that got smaller from day 15 to 85 had even CD4/CD8, while clones growing later tipped toward CD4+.

This sequence was found in a man in his late teens or twenties who had mild COVID-19 (a few samples of this study predate the infection). Cell type and time point are not known. The chain uses TRBV14 and TRBJ2-1, with D perhaps given as TRBD1 or TRBD2 (6 bases each). The sequenced material came from PBMCs or a T cell subset sorted from them (not recorded which). The DNA for the CDR3 is TGTGCCAGCAGCCCCAAGGGGGGATTAAGCTCCTACAATGAGCAGTTCTTC. Translating it yields CASSPKGGLSSYNEQFF.